Below, one T cell receptor (beta chain) is given with its context. This entry comes from a study of control samples from healthy donors and cancer patients. Sequenced by immunoSEQ multiplex PCR; TCRdb stores in-frame clones only, minus some. The sample consists of roughly 69,000 clones, approximately 87% of them appearing once. The sample consisted of PBMCs. The receptor was derived from a woman aged 50 to 65 with head and neck cancer.

CDR3 loop: CASSPGPQFNEKLFF. In DNA, the CDR3 is TGTGCCAGCAGCCCGGGACCGCAATTTAATGAAAAACTGTTTTTT. The genes are TRBV5-6 and TRBJ1-4; D might be TRBD1 (5 bases). Germline CDR1 and CDR2: SGHDT and YYEEEE. Trimming removed 4 bases at V and 4 bases at J, with 14 bases between. The CDR3 is 15 amino acids.